This T cell receptor beta chain came from a study of T cell responses to AZD1222 COVID-19 vaccine. TCRdb's copy holds only in-frame clones and misses some; the assay was immunoSEQ multiplex PCR. This sample has about 130,000 clones; 86% occur once, and the top ten carry around 12%. General study points: At baseline, seropositivity was found in only a handful of AZD1222 recipients. Compared with day 0, the breadth and depth of the Spike-specific TCR repertoire rose significantly after two doses of AZD1222.

With regard to this clone: Its antigen is currently unknown.

From germline, CDR1 is MGHRA and CDR2 YSYEKL. CDR3 length: 16 amino acids. V lost 0 bases, J lost 3 bases, and 5 bases stayed unmatched. The chain uses TRBV4-1 and TRBJ2-3; 8 bases fit TRBD2. This TCR was recovered from an adult in good health. Sequenced here: peripheral blood, sampled on day 0 of AZD1222 vaccination. For the CDR3, the DNA is TGCGCCAGCAGCCAAGATCGCGGCGGGGGGACAGATACGCAGTATTTT. It specifies CASSQDRGGGTDTQYF.